This T cell receptor beta chain was sequenced for a study of blood T cells in healthy people across ages. Whole-study findings and limits: Across the age range, TCR beta diversity per million T cells fell in a roughly linear way.

The second PCR ran roughly 6 to 12 cycles with a sample-barcoded 5' primer and J-beta primers. Each cDNA molecule, via a template-switch adaptor with 12 random nucleotides, was tagged. Any given sample supplied a minimum of 2.5 million CDR3-containing paired-end reads. MiXCR, run by TCRdb on the 5' RACE reads, gives a single entry per CDR3 protein. Of around 710,000 distinct CDR3 sequences listed, about 42% are singletons. The sample holds a few counts of this clonotype. Its antigen is undetermined. Trimming pared 7 bases from V and 5 bases from J, leaving 15 bases between. The CDR3 extends over 14 amino acids. Germline CDR1 reads SGHTA; CDR2 reads FQGNSA. Each individual donor underwent a draw of about 9.9 milliliters of peripheral blood.

This receptor was taken from a woman aged 60-70 years in good health. V usage is TRBV7-2 and J usage is TRBJ1-5; tentative D call: TRBD1 (6 bases). The material sequenced was blood. CDR3 nucleotides: TGTGCCAGCACCCCAGGGGTTGGAGATCAGCCCCAGCATTTT. Translating gives CASTPGVGDQPQHF.